The 7 T cell receptor beta chains reported below all come from one sample, sequenced in a study of radiotherapy plus CTLA-4 blockade in lung cancer. Clones were sequenced by immunoSEQ multiplex PCR, and TCRdb holds only the in-frame ones, with some missing. The profile shows tens of thousands of clones, roughly 86% of them singletons. The input for sequencing was peripheral blood, taken from a patient treated with radiotherapy plus ipilimumab. The receptors derive from a human donor with non-small cell lung cancer whose response to radiotherapy plus ipilimumab could not be evaluated.

V is TRBV5-6 and J is TRBJ1-6; TRBD1 matches 7 bases. The CDR3 length is 15 residues. V shed 3 bases and J 7 bases; nucleotides not matched to a gene: 7. Germline-derived CDR1 and CDR2 are SGHDT and YYEEEE. CDR3 loop: CASSYPGQLNSPLHF. DNA of the CDR3: TGTGCCAGCAGCTATCCGGGACAGCTAAATTCACCCCTCCACTTT.

The genes are TRBV28 and TRBJ2-7; TRBD1 matches at 9 bases. V was pared by 6 bases and J by 1 base, with 10 bases of the junction left unmatched. Germline V gene sequence: CDR1 MDHEN, CDR2 SYDVKM. The CDR3 totals 16 residues. The CDR3 DNA sequence: TGTGCCAGCAGAACCAGCGCGGGACAGGGATCCTACGAGCAGTACTTC. Translated: CASRTSAGQGSYEQYF.

The table lists this clone with a few counts. The J gene is TRBJ1-5, the V gene TRBV19; D remains unclear. CDR3 length: 14 residues. V shed 5 bases and J shed 6 bases, with 14 bases lying between them. The germline gives CDR1 LNHDA, CDR2 SQIVND (reference sequence). Here the CDR3 reads CASSHPGIFQPQHF. CDR3 sequence (DNA): TGTGCCAGTAGTCACCCCGGGATTTTTCAGCCCCAGCATTTT.

This clone was found a few times. This chain joins TRBV30 and TRBJ1-1; 7 bases are shared with TRBD1. The CDR3 is 13 amino acids. Losses at the gene ends were 5 bases for V and 4 bases for J; bases not matched to a gene: 7. CDR1 and CDR2 from the germline V gene are GTSNPN and SVGIG (reference sequence). The CDR3 region has the DNA TGTGCCTGGTCCACAGGGGATGGCACTGAAGCTTTCTTT. Protein: CAWSTGDGTEAFF.

This chain links TRBV27 with TRBJ2-6; 8 nucleotides line up with TRBD1. The CDR3 has 18 residues. The germline V gene has CDR1 MNHEY and CDR2 SMNVEV (reference sequence). The V and J ends lost 7 bases and 0 bases, in that order; junction bases with no gene match: 11. The CDR3 DNA sequence: TGTGCCAGCAATTCGCCAGGGGGCGCAGGCTCTGGGGCCAACGTCCTGACTTTC. It yields the protein CASNSPGGAGSGANVLTF.

A note on this clone: A read error may produce the germline difference seen at one junction end. The chain carries TRBV7-7 and TRBJ2-5, with 11 bases fitting TRBD2. Germline loops: CDR1 SSHAT, CDR2 FNYEAQ (reference sequence). This CDR3 has 15 amino acids. The CDR3 is CASSVTSGSGETQYF. CDR3 nucleotide sequence: TGTGCTAGCAGCGTTACTAGCGGGAGTGGGGAGACCCAGTACTTC.

The V gene is TRBV7-9, the J gene TRBJ2-1, with a tentative D call TRBD2 (5 bases). The CDR3 totals 14 residues. The V gene lost 3 bases and the J gene lost 6 bases, with 12 bases spanning the gap. Germline V lookup: CDR1 SEHNR, CDR2 FQNEAQ (reference sequence). DNA for the CDR3: TGTGCCAGCAGCTTGTTGCGGGTGAGCAATGAGCAGTTCTTC. It is translated as CASSLLRVSNEQFF.